The next 17 T cell receptor beta chains were all read from a single sample in a study of blood T cell repertoires in COVID-19. The protocol was immunoSEQ multiplex PCR, while the TCRdb copy is restricted to in-frame clones and leaves out a portion. The sample has some 37,000 clones, just over 90% seen once. Material: peripheral blood. The receptors shown here come from a human donor in a cohort sampled during active COVID-19.

The V and J genes are TRBV7-8 and TRBJ1-5; perhaps TRBD1 as D (5 bases). CDR3 size: 13 residues. The germline V and J ends were trimmed by 5 bases and 2 bases, with 7 bases remaining between them. The V gene's germline CDR1 is SGHVS and CDR2 FQNEAQ. CDR3 amino acids: CASSRGGNQPQHF. The CDR3 nucleotides are TGTGCCAGCAGCAGGGGTGGCAATCAGCCCCAGCATTTT.

The chain couples TRBV5-1 to TRBJ1-1; possible D gene TRBD1, 6 bases. The V and J ends lost 0 bases and 2 bases respectively, with 11 bases between them. Germline loops: CDR1 SGHRS, CDR2 YFSETQ. This CDR3 comprises 15 residues. The CDR3 region has the DNA TGCGCCAGCAGCTTGGGAGGGGGAAGAAACACTGAAGCTTTCTTT. Translation gives CASSLGGGRNTEAFF.

This clone was detected only a few times. The chain is built from TRBV28 and TRBJ1-5, with 10 bases lining up with TRBD1. The germline CDR1 and CDR2 sequences are MDHEN and SYDVKM. The CDR3 covers 16 residues. J gave up 5 bases and V 5 bases, and 9 bases lay outside the gene matches. CDR3 amino acids: CASSLPGQGRDQPQHF. The CDR3 DNA reads TGTGCCAGCAGTCTCCCGGGACAGGGGAGGGATCAGCCCCAGCATTTT.

The V call is TRBV25-1, the J call TRBJ2-7; 14 bases are shared with TRBD2. Germline loops: CDR1 MGHDK, CDR2 SYGVNS. V lost 1 base to trimming and J lost 2 bases; unmatched junction nucleotides: 1. The CDR3 extends over 16 amino acids. The CDR3 region has the DNA TGTGCCAGCAGTGAATCGGGACTAGCGGGAGCCTACGAGCAGTACTTC. Translating gives CASSESGLAGAYEQYF.

The chain joins TRBV19 to TRBJ1-2; 9 bases match TRBD1. CDR3 length: 15 residues. Germline V CDR1 and CDR2: LNHDA, SQIVND (reference sequence). With 5 bases clipped from V and 5 bases from J, the junction kept 9 bases outside the gene matches. Here the CDR3 DNA reads TGTGCCAGTAGTCCCTCCGGACAGGGGACTTATGGCTACACCTTC. Its translation is CASSPSGQGTYGYTF.

The chain employs TRBV18 and TRBJ2-3; TRBD2 matches 7 bases. The CDR3 consists of 16 residues. Germline V CDR1 and CDR2: KGHSH, LQKENI. J gave up 2 bases and V 1 base, and 6 bases lay outside the gene matches. Here the CDR3 DNA reads TGTGCCAGCTCACCACGGCGGGGAGGGACCACAGATACGCAGTATTTT. Amino acid sequence: CASSPRRGGTTDTQYF.

The chain employs TRBV5-4 and TRBJ2-7; 10 bases agree with TRBD1. J lost 5 bases, V lost 4 bases, and 6 bases had no gene match. Germline V lookup: CDR1 SGHNT, CDR2 YYREEE (reference sequence). This CDR3 has 14 amino acids. The CDR3 spells CASSSRDRGDEQYF. The DNA of the CDR3 is TGTGCCAGCAGCAGCCGGGACAGGGGTGACGAGCAGTACTTC.

The chain has TRBV7-2 and TRBJ1-6; TRBD1 is a possible D gene (5 bases). This CDR3 contains 15 residues. Germline-derived CDR1 and CDR2 are SGHTA and FQGNSA. The V end was cut by 6 bases, the J end by 5 bases, with 14 bases between. CDR3 coding DNA: TGTGCCAGCAGACCAGGGCCAGACCATAATTCACCCCTCCACTTT. Residues: CASRPGPDHNSPLHF. The whole variable domain, remainder taken from reference TRBV7-2 and TRBJ1-6, is GAGVSQSPSNKVTEKGKDVELRCDPISGHTALYWYRQSLGQGLEFLIYFQGNSAPDKSGLPSDRFSAERTGGSVSTLTIQRTQQEDSAVYLCASRPGPDHNSPLHFGNGTRLTVT.

This sequence joins TRBV28 and TRBJ1-4, with a tentative D call TRBD1 (6 bases). Trimming took off 6 bases at V and 3 bases at J, with 14 bases between the two ends. Germline assignment: CDR1 MDHEN and CDR2 SYDVKM. The CDR3 sequence is 15 residues long. CDR3 sequence: CASSRTGLSNEKLFF. CDR3 bases: TGTGCCAGCAGCCGTACAGGGCTCTCTAATGAAAAACTGTTTTTT.

The chain joins TRBV6-1 to TRBJ2-2; maybe TRBD1 (5 bases). V lost 3 bases and J lost 5, with 10 bases in between. The CDR3 is 14 residues long. Germline loops: CDR1 MNHNS, CDR2 SASEGT. DNA for the CDR3: TGTGCCAGCAGTGACCAGGGCCGGACCGGGGAGCTGTTTTTT. Translated, it gives CASSDQGRTGELFF.

The chain employs TRBV7-2 and TRBJ2-1; 9 bases match TRBD2. This CDR3 is built from 18 residues. Germline assignment: CDR1 SGHTA and CDR2 FQGNSA. Germline trimming cut 5 bases from V and 0 bases from J; bases unmatched to any gene: 11. The CDR3: CASSPRRTSASSYNEQFF. In nucleotides, the CDR3 is TGTGCCAGCAGCCCCCGCCGGACTAGCGCGAGCTCCTACAATGAGCAGTTCTTC.

The table lists this clone with a few counts. This chain connects TRBV5-1 to TRBJ2-7; 9 bases are a match to TRBD1. Germline lookup yields CDR1 SGHRS and CDR2 YFSETQ. CDR3 length: 16 residues. The V and J ends lost 2 bases and 1 base, in that order; junction bases with no gene match: 7. DNA of the CDR3: TGCGCCAGCAGCTTCCTACAGGGGGCTCGGTCCTACGAGCAGTACTTC. Translated: CASSFLQGARSYEQYF.

The rearrangement links TRBV7-8 to TRBJ1-1; no clear D. Germline V gene data show CDR1 as SGHVS and CDR2 as FQNEAQ. Between the trimmed V and J ends, which lost 0 bases and 1 base, there was a span of 6 bases. The CDR3 length is 14 residues. DNA for the CDR3: TGTGCCAGCAGCTTAGCGTGGCAGAACACTGAAGCTTTCTTT. Its translation is CASSLAWQNTEAFF. Together with reference TRBV7-8 and TRBJ1-1, the CDR3 gives the full variable domain: GAGVSQSPRYKVAKRGQDVALRCDPISGHVSLFWYQQALGQGPEFLTYFQNEAQLDKSGLPSDRFFAERPEGSVSTLKIQRTQQEDSAVYLCASSLAWQNTEAFFGQGTRLTVV.

This chain links TRBV21-1 with TRBJ2-4; TRBD2 reflects the table's D call only, with no check against the DNA. TRBV21-1 is reported as a pseudogene. This CDR3 is 17 amino acids long. CDR3 sequence: CASNPTSGTGSKNIQYF. As DNA, the CDR3 is TGTGCCAGCAACCCGACTAGCGGGACCGGGTCCAAAAACATTCAGTACTTC.

The chain has TRBV5-6 and TRBJ1-5, with D perhaps matching TRBD1 (6 bases). Germline V gene data show CDR1 as SGHDT and CDR2 as YYEEEE. The CDR3 contains 16 residues. Trimming took 4 bases from V and 0 from J, leaving 14 bases between them. The CDR3 region has the DNA TGTGCCAGCAGCATTTACAGGGCGGGTAGCAATCAGCCCCAGCATTTT. This gives the protein CASSIYRAGSNQPQHF.

This rearrangement joins TRBV5-5 to TRBJ1-5; tentatively, D is TRBD1 (5 bases). V gave up 6 bases and J gave up 2 bases, with 12 bases separating them. CDR1 is SGHKS, CDR2 YYEKEE, per germline (reference sequence). This CDR3 has 14 amino acids. The CDR3 sequence: CASKDTWGNQPQHF. Here the CDR3 DNA reads TGTGCCAGCAAGGACACCTGGGGCAATCAGCCCCAGCATTTT.

V and J are TRBV7-8 and TRBJ2-2; no clear D. This CDR3 contains 16 residues. Trimming stripped 5 bases from V and 4 bases from J, with 17 bases between. The V gene's germline CDR1 is SGHVS and CDR2 FQNEAQ. The CDR3 is CASSPTDRRGTGELFF. In DNA, the CDR3 is TGTGCCAGCAGCCCCACTGACCGGAGAGGCACCGGGGAGCTGTTTTTT.